A single sample is the source of the 5 T cell receptor beta chains below, sequenced in a study of identical twins. TCRdb reprocessed the 5' RACE reads with MiXCR, giving one entry per CDR3 protein. The table includes more than 250,000 distinct CDR3 sequences, under 9.5% detected once. These sequences were also reported in another study, on yellow fever vaccine responses in identical twins.

Sequences were obtained from memory (CD45RO+) T cells sorted from blood. The receptors come from a woman in her late teens or twenties in good health.

This clonotype was counted ten times or more. J is TRBJ2-1 and V is TRBV18; no definite D call. The V end lost 0 bases, the J end lost 4 bases, and 7 bases lay between the germline ends. In germline, CDR1 is KGHSH, CDR2 LQKENI. CDR3 size: 14 residues. CDR3 residues: CASSPPISYNEQFF. CDR3 DNA sequence: TGTGCCAGCTCACCACCGATCTCATACAATGAGCAGTTCTTC.

This clonotype was detected only a few times. The chain employs TRBV7-9 and TRBJ2-1, with TRBD2 identical over 13 bases. Germline lookup yields CDR1 SEHNR and CDR2 FQNEAQ (reference sequence). This CDR3 spans 14 amino acids. The ends lost 5 bases at V and 12 bases at J; junction bases unmatched: 7. The CDR3 coding sequence is TGTGCCAGCAGCCGGACTAGCGGGGGTCGGGGGCAGTTCTTC. Translated: CASSRTSGGRGQFF. Together with reference TRBV7-9 and TRBJ2-1, the CDR3 gives the full variable domain: DTGVSQNPRHKITKRGQNVTFRCDPISEHNRLYWYRQTLGQGPEFLTYFQNEAQLEKSRLLSDRFSAERPKGSFSTLEIQRTEQGDSAMYLCASSRTSGGRGQFFGPGTRLTVL.

This clonotype was seen many times. The rearrangement uses TRBV6-1 and TRBJ2-1; tentatively, D is TRBD1 or TRBD2 (5 bases each). Trimming removed 4 bases at V and 5 bases at J, with 15 bases between. This CDR3 region has 15 residues. CDR1 and CDR2 from the germline V gene are MNHNS and SASEGT. CDR3 in amino acids: CASSGMGWGNNEQFF. The CDR3 DNA sequence: TGTGCCAGCAGTGGGATGGGATGGGGGAACAATGAGCAGTTCTTC.

In this sample, this clonotype turned up a few times. The rearrangement joins TRBV2 to TRBJ2-2; TRBD1 is a possible D gene (5 bases). The CDR3 length is 16 residues. Trimming took off 6 bases at V and 7 bases at J, with 21 bases between the two ends. Germline-derived CDR1 and CDR2 are SNHLY and FYNNEI. The chain's CDR3 is CASSRDGAFTSGELFF. The CDR3 bases are TGTGCCAGCAGCAGGGATGGAGCGTTCACAAGCGGGGAGCTGTTTTTT.

The sample holds many counts of this clonotype. The gene calls are TRBV7-2 and TRBJ2-3; weak D call: TRBD1 (6 bases). V lost 4 bases to trimming and J lost 4 bases, with 15 bases between them. Germline-derived CDR1 and CDR2 are SGHTA and FQGNSA. The CDR3 loop spans 15 amino acids. The CDR3 sequence: CASSSALRTADTQYF. As DNA, the CDR3 is TGTGCCAGCAGCTCAGCCCTCCGGACAGCAGATACGCAGTATTTT.